This paragraph covers one TCR beta chain sequence. The data were taken from a study of blood T cell repertoires in COVID-19. Study as a whole: Both acute and convalescent COVID-19 samples were obtained from the United States, Italy and Spain.

Participants spanned ages about 18 to 90 years and resided in some 22 US areas. Membership in each cohort depended on participant-reported clinical history. Recovery meant two consecutive negative NP/OP PCR tests, professional clearance, or resolved symptoms. V was pared by 4 bases and J by 0 bases, with 8 bases of the junction left unmatched. Per germline, CDR1 SGHRS and CDR2 YFSETQ. This CDR3 is built from 16 residues. The table came from immunoSEQ multiplex PCR; TCRdb's copy has only in-frame clones and leaves some out. The sample comprises about 500,000 clones, 87% of which are singletons, and roughly 0.72% rests with the top ten.

The chain is built from TRBV5-1 and TRBJ2-3; 7 bases fit TRBD1. Sequenced material: PBMCs or T cells enriched from blood (not recorded which). This clonotype was obtained from a woman aged 18-29 years who had recovered from COVID-19. CDR3 loop: CASSLGGGQSTDTQYF. The CDR3 DNA reads TGCGCCAGCAGCCTTGGTGGGGGACAGAGCACAGATACGCAGTATTTT. Combining the CDR3 with reference TRBV5-1 and TRBJ2-3 gives the whole variable domain KAGVTQTPRYLIKTRGQQVTLSCSPISGHRSVSWYQQTPGQGLQFLFEYFSETQRNKGNFPGRFSGRQFSNSRSEMNVSTLELGDSALYLCASSLGGGQSTDTQYFGPGTRLTVL.